The entry that follows covers one TCR beta chain sequence. Profiling relied on immunoSEQ multiplex PCR, and the TCRdb table lists in-frame clones only, not all of them. The table records around 150,000 clones, 65% to 85% of them present only once. The sample originates from a study of blood T cell repertoires in COVID-19. Germline V lookup: CDR1 SGHTA, CDR2 FQGNSA. The CDR3 extends over 15 amino acids. Losses at the gene ends were 1 base for V and 6 bases for J; bases not matched to a gene: 5. Source material: peripheral blood. The source of this sequence is a man aged 60 to 75 with active or convalescent COVID-19. V is TRBV7-2 and J is TRBJ2-3, with 9 bases that match TRBD2. CDR3 residues: CASSLDPLAGDTQYF. The CDR3, as DNA: TGTGCCAGCAGCTTAGACCCACTAGCGGGTGATACGCAGTATTTT.